This T cell receptor beta chain was identified in a study of shared clonotypes between healthy human individuals. About the research overall: Aged between 18 and 49, the donors were a couple of women and a few men.

Each of the donors was a healthy adult who was HIV-negative and had not had a recent acute infection or vaccination. Adults of Caucasian background living in Nashville, Tennessee made up all donors. This clone was seen a few times. Unsorted PBMC DNA was sequenced on ten immunoSEQ deep assay plates. Sequenced by immunoSEQ multiplex PCR; TCRdb stores in-frame clones only, minus some. The sample lists around 500,000 clones, almost 80% seen once, with 9.5% to 15% in the top ten. In germline, CDR1 is SQVTM, CDR2 ANQGSEA. The CDR3 spans 14 residues. Trimming left V 1 base short and J 8 bases short, with 15 bases between.

This receptor was identified in a woman aged 40 to 50 in good health. Some clones in this sample may be carry-over from other donors' samples. This sequence joins TRBV29-1 and TRBJ2-1; possible D gene TRBD2, 5 bases. The sequenced sample was PBMCs. In nucleotides, the CDR3 is TGCAGCGTTGAAGGAAACCCGGACTTCCATGAGCAGTTCTTC. Translating gives CSVEGNPDFHEQFF.